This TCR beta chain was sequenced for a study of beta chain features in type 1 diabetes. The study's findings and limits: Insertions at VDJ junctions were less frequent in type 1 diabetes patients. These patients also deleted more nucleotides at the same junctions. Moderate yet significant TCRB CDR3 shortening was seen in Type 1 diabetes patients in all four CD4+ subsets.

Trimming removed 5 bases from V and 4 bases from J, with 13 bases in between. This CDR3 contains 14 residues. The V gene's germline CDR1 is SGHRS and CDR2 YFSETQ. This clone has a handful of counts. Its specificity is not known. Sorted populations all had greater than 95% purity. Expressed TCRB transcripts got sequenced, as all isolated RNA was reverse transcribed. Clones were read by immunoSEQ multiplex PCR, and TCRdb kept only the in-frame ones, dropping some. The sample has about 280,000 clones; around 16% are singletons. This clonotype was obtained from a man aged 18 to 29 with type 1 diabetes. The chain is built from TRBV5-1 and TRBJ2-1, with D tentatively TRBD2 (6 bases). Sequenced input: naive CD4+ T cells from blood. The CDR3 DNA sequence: TGCGCCAGCAGTGGCGGCGGGACGTACAATGAGCAGTTCTTC. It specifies CASSGGGTYNEQFF.